The clone carrying this T cell receptor beta chain was seen just once. The CDR3 has 15 residues. Germline V gene data show CDR1 as SGHTA and CDR2 as FQGNSA. Trimming removed 5 bases at V and 6 bases at J, with 17 bases between. The data belong to a study of cytomegalovirus exposure and HLA in healthy donors. The PCR made use of 60 Vbeta and 13 Jbeta primers. Repertoires were generated with immunoSEQ multiplex PCR, while TCRdb's copy carries only in-frame clones and drops some. The sample includes over 130,000 clones, 70% seen only once; the top ten take 1.5% to 2%. Specimen: PBMCs. The source of this sequence is a woman in her thirties in good health and CMV-seronegative. V is TRBV7-2 and J is TRBJ2-1; D gene uncertain. The CDR3 DNA is TGTGCCAGCAGCATAATGGGTGGTGCTAGCAATGAGCAGTTCTTC. Its translation is CASSIMGGASNEQFF.